This entry features one T cell receptor beta chain sequence. The data are from a study of blood T cell repertoires in COVID-19. The wider study: From the United States, Italy and Spain came samples of acute and convalescent COVID-19.

After removal of 4 bases from V and 7 bases from J, the junction contained 12 bases not matched to a gene. The germline V gene encodes CDR1 LGHDT and CDR2 YNNKEL (reference sequence). The CDR3 is 16 amino acids. TCRdb's copy holds only in-frame clones and misses some; the assay was immunoSEQ multiplex PCR. The table records 200,000 to 250,000 clones, 88% of them present only once. Sequenced sample: peripheral blood. The genes are TRBV3-1 (or the pseudogene TRBV3-2) and TRBJ2-7; 11 bases fit TRBD2. This TCR came from a woman aged 60-75 years with acute or convalescent COVID-19. The CDR3 DNA sequence: TGTGCCAGCAGCCCGTACTCACTAGCGGGAGTAGGAGAGCAGTACTTC. Translation: CASSPYSLAGVGEQYF.